The sequence of this T cell receptor beta chain was determined in a study of blood T cell repertoires in COVID-19. About the study: Donors in the United States, Italy and Spain gave samples during acute or convalescent COVID-19. Sample material is recorded as cDNA or gDNA derived from T cells, B-cell-depleted T cells, or PBMCs.

Germline V CDR1 and CDR2: LNHDA, SQIVND (reference sequence). The CDR3 runs 15 residues. The V gene end was trimmed by 2 bases and the J gene end by 1 base; junction bases not matched to a gene: 4. Produced via immunoSEQ multiplex PCR; TCRdb's table is partial and in-frame only. The sample yields 140,000 to 150,000 clones, under 90% seen once. The TCR originated in a man aged 65 to 85 who had recovered from COVID-19. The chain uses TRBV19 and TRBJ2-7, with 8 bases fitting TRBD1. Input material: peripheral blood. The CDR3 here is CASSIRGTGSYEQYF. The DNA for the CDR3 is TGTGCCAGTAGTATAAGGGGGACAGGTTCCTACGAGCAGTACTTC.